This TCR beta chain was documented in a study of cytomegalovirus exposure and HLA in healthy donors. The method was immunoSEQ multiplex PCR; TCRdb's version includes in-frame clones alone and lacks a portion of them. This sample has around 250,000 clones, with 90% found just once. This CDR3 comprises 16 residues. Germline values: CDR1 MNHEY, CDR2 SMNVEV (reference sequence). Trimming cost V 3 bases and J 7 bases, with 18 bases left between them. The genes are TRBV27 and TRBJ1-4, with D maybe TRBD1 (6 bases). Sequenced sample: PBMCs. This TCR was recovered from a woman aged 18-30 years in good health and CMV-seronegative. For the CDR3, the DNA is TGTGCCAGCAGTTTGGGAGTCAGGGGTTTGAGTGAAAAACTGTTTTTT. It encodes CASSLGVRGLSEKLFF.